Listed below are T cell receptor beta chains from one sample, sequenced in a study of T cell repertoires in cytomegalovirus infection. A single record per CDR3 protein comes from TCRdb applying MiXCR to the reads. The table has a few hundred thousand distinct CDR3 sequences, 9.5% seen once. The sequencing input was PBMCs. These receptors came from a human donor in good health (CMV status not recorded). Some clones in this sample may be carry-over from other donors' samples. The CDR3 runs from the conserved cysteine through the conserved F or W. D genes are given only for firm matches. Clone size, where shown, is once, few, many, or a class for clones that have expanded.

>NA|TRBJ2-1|14|many|TRBV3-1
CASSQGDILDEQFF
TGTGCCAGCAGCCAAGGTGACATTCTCGATGAGCAGTTCTTC
>NA|TRBJ1-5|15|NA|TRBV27
CASSLSTGGGGPQHF
TGTGCCAGCAGTTTATCAACGGGAGGGGGAGGGCCCCAGCATTTT
>NA|TRBJ2-1|14|NA|TRBV20-1
CSASGASSYNEQFF
TGCAGTGCTAGCGGAGCCAGCTCCTACAATGAGCAGTTCTTC
>NA|TRBJ2-7|13|many|TRBV5-4
CASSQGRGNEQYF
TGTGCCAGCAGCCAGGGCCGGGGGAACGAGCAGTACTTC
>TRBD2|TRBJ2-7|15|many|TRBV28
CASSLAAGGTYEQYF
TGTGCCAGCAGTTTGGCGGCGGGAGGAACCTACGAGCAGTACTTC
>TRBD2|TRBJ2-5|14|many|TRBV7-2
CASSLRLAGETQYF
TGTGCCAGCAGCTTACGACTAGCTGGTGAGACCCAGTACTTC
>NA|TRBJ1-5|14|NA|TRBV7-9
CASSRHGGNQPQHF
TGTGCCAGCAGCCGACACGGCGGTAACCAGCCCCAGCATTTT
>NA|TRBJ2-1|14|few|TRBV3-1
CASSQDPRPNEQFF
TGTGCCAGCAGCCAAGACCCCCGGCCCAATGAGCAGTTCTTC
>TRBD1|TRBJ2-7|18|many|TRBV11-1
CASSLALYGDSHTYEQYF
TGTGCCAGCAGCTTAGCGCTATATGGGGACAGCCATACCTACGAGCAGTACTTC
>NA|TRBJ2-3|13|NA|TRBV20-1
CSAGDRSTDTQYF
TGCAGTGCCGGAGACAGAAGCACAGATACGCAGTATTTT
>NA|TRBJ2-7|13|NA|TRBV13
CASSLEDSYEQYF
TGTGCCAGCAGCCTTGAGGATTCCTACGAGCAGTACTTC
>TRBD1|TRBJ1-5|14|many|TRBV18
CASSPDRAPQPQHF
TGTGCCAGCTCTCCCGACAGGGCTCCTCAGCCCCAGCATTTT
>NA|TRBJ2-5|15|NA|TRBV2
CASSGRGQLQETQYF
TGTGCCAGCAGTGGGCGTGGGCAGCTGCAAGAGACCCAGTACTTC
>NA|TRBJ1-5|15|many|TRBV7-2
CASSLVLRGGQPQHF
TGTGCCAGCAGCTTAGTTTTGAGGGGAGGACAGCCCCAGCATTTT
>NA|TRBJ1-1|15|few|TRBV7-2
CASSLQLLPGTEAFF
TGTGCCAGCAGCTTACAACTCTTACCGGGAACTGAAGCTTTCTTT
>NA|TRBJ2-3|13|few|TRBV7-8
CASSGGQSDTQYF
TGTGCCAGCAGTGGGGGTCAATCAGATACGCAGTATTTT
>NA|TRBJ2-7|13|many|TRBV7-6
CASSLAEAYEQYF
TGTGCCAGCAGCTTAGCGGAGGCCTACGAGCAGTACTTC
>TRBD1|TRBJ1-2|16|NA|TRBV4-1
CASSPLGRQGGNGYTF
TGCGCCAGCAGCCCTCTCGGTCGACAGGGAGGAAATGGCTACACCTTC
>NA|TRBJ2-7|13|NA|TRBV6-2/TRBV6-3
CASSYVSFYEQYF
TGTGCCAGCAGTTACGTGTCCTTCTACGAGCAGTACTTC
>NA|TRBJ2-7|14|many|TRBV11-1
CASSLRRLSYEQYF
TGTGCCAGCAGCCTCCGACGACTCTCCTACGAGCAGTACTTC
>NA|TRBJ2-1|14|NA|TRBV11-2
CASSLDHYEVEQFF
TGTGCCAGCAGCTTAGATCACTATGAGGTTGAGCAGTTCTTC
>NA|TRBJ2-7|12|NA|TRBV18
CASSQEGYEQYF
TGTGCCAGCTCACAAGAAGGGTACGAGCAGTACTTC
>TRBD2|TRBJ2-3|16|NA|TRBV28
CASSSFGGALSDTQYF
TGTGCCAGCAGCTCATTCGGGGGGGCGCTTTCAGATACGCAGTATTTT
>NA|TRBJ2-4|13|few|TRBV28
CASSLGVNRIQYF
TGTGCCAGCAGTTTGGGGGTCAATCGCATTCAGTACTTC
>NA|TRBJ1-6|13|many|TRBV7-2
CASSFRRDSPLHF
TGTGCCAGCAGCTTTCGTCGGGATTCACCCCTCCACTTT
>NA|TRBJ1-2|15|NA|TRBV7-6
CASSPRQVSNYGYTF
TGTGCCAGCAGCCCAAGACAGGTTTCCAACTATGGCTACACCTTC
>NA|TRBJ1-4|16|many|TRBV6-6
CASRDRTATTNEKLFF
TGTGCCAGCAGAGACCGGACAGCCACAACTAATGAAAAACTGTTTTTT
>NA|TRBJ2-7|13|NA|TRBV6-5
CASSSVGLHEQYF
TGTGCCAGCAGTTCGGTGGGTCTGCACGAGCAGTACTTC
>NA|TRBJ2-2|14|many|TRBV11-2
CASRKGPNTGELFF
TGTGCCAGCCGGAAGGGCCCGAACACCGGGGAGCTGTTTTTT
>TRBD2|TRBJ2-1|18|many|TRBV2
CASSEPALAGGRYNEQFF
TGTGCCAGCAGTGAACCCGCCCTAGCGGGAGGAAGATACAATGAGCAGTTCTTC
>TRBD1|TRBJ1-6|14|NA|TRBV5-4
CASSFGQGASPLHF
TGTGCCAGCAGCTTCGGACAGGGAGCTTCACCCCTCCACTTT
>TRBD1|TRBJ2-1|15|NA|TRBV19
CASSMGGTGFDEQFF
TGTGCCAGTAGTATGGGCGGGACAGGGTTCGATGAGCAGTTCTTC
>TRBD1|TRBJ1-5|19|many|TRBV7-2
CASSSGPGQGAVGYQPQHF
TGTGCCAGCAGCTCGGGACCGGGACAGGGGGCGGTCGGTTATCAGCCCCAGCATTTT
>TRBD1|TRBJ1-3|15|NA|TRBV12-3/TRBV12-4
CASSLEGARGNTIYF
TGTGCCAGCAGTTTGGAGGGGGCGCGTGGAAACACCATATATTTT
>NA|TRBJ2-7|16|many|TRBV7-9
CASSPRSGAGSYEQYF
TGTGCCAGCAGCCCCCGGTCGGGGGCAGGATCCTACGAGCAGTACTTC
>NA|TRBJ1-2|12|many|TRBV7-2
CASSRTNYGYTF
TGTGCCAGCAGCCGTACTAACTATGGCTACACCTTC
>NA|TRBJ2-6|12|NA|TRBV5-6
CASSSWDNVLTF
TGTGCCAGCAGCTCCTGGGACAACGTCCTGACTTTC
>NA|TRBJ1-4|14|many|TRBV7-6
CASRRTIANEKLFF
TGTGCCAGCAGGCGGACAATTGCGAATGAAAAACTGTTTTTT
>TRBD1|TRBJ2-7|13|once|TRBV12-3/TRBV12-4
CASSPTGAREQYF
TGTGCCAGCAGCCCCACAGGGGCTCGGGAGCAGTACTTC
>NA|TRBJ2-2|14|NA|TRBV24-1
CATSPAANTGELFF
TGTGCCACCAGCCCTGCCGCGAACACCGGGGAGCTGTTTTTT
>NA|TRBJ1-3|14|many|TRBV7-9
CASSQDGSGNTIYF
TGTGCCAGCAGCCAGGACGGCTCTGGAAACACCATATATTTT
>NA|TRBJ2-2|12|many|TRBV7-2
CASSPGLGELFF
TGTGCCAGCAGCCCGGGGTTAGGGGAGCTGTTTTTT
>NA|TRBJ1-2|14|many|TRBV12-3/TRBV12-4
CASSSSAGARGYTF
TGTGCCAGCAGTTCCTCGGCGGGGGCGCGTGGCTACACCTTC
>NA|TRBJ2-2|18|NA|TRBV4-1
CASSQVVRLQTNTGELFF
TGCGCCAGCAGCCAAGTGGTTAGGTTACAAACGAACACCGGGGAGCTGTTTTTT
>TRBD1|TRBJ2-7|19|many|TRBV7-6
CASSARPGQGPFNPGEQYF
TGTGCCAGCAGCGCGCGGCCGGGACAGGGACCTTTCAACCCGGGGGAGCAGTACTTC
>NA|TRBJ2-5|15|NA|TRBV24-1
CATSGAEGSGETQYF
TGTGCCACCAGTGGTGCGGAAGGATCAGGGGAGACCCAGTACTTC